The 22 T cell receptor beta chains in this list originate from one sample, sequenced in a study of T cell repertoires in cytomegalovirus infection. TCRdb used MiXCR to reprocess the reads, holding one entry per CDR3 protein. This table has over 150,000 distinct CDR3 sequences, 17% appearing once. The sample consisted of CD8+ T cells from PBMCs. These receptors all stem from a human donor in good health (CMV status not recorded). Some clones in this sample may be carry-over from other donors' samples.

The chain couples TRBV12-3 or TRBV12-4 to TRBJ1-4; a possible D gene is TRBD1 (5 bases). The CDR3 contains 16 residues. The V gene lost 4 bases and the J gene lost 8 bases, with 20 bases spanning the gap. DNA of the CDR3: TGTGCCAGCAGTTCCCCGGGGCAATGGGGGAAGGAAAAACTGTTTTTT. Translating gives CASSSPGQWGKEKLFF.

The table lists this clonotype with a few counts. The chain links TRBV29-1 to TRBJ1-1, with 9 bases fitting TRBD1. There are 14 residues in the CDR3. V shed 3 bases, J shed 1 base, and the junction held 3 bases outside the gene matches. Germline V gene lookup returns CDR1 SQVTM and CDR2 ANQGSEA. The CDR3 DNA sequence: TGCAGCGTTGATGGGGACAGGGAGAACACTGAAGCTTTCTTT. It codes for CSVDGDRENTEAFF.

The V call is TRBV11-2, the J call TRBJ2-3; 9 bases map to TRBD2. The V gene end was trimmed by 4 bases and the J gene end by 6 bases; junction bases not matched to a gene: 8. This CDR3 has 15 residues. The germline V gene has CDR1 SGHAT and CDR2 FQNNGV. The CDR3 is CASSSKGLAADTQYF. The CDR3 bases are TGTGCCAGCAGCTCTAAGGGACTAGCAGCCGATACGCAGTATTTT.

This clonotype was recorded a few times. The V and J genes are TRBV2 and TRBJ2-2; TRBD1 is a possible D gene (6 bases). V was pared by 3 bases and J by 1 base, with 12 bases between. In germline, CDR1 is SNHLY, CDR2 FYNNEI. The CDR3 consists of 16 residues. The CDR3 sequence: CASSDTRQVNTGELFF. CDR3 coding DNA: TGTGCCAGCAGTGACACGAGACAGGTGAACACCGGGGAGCTGTTTTTT.

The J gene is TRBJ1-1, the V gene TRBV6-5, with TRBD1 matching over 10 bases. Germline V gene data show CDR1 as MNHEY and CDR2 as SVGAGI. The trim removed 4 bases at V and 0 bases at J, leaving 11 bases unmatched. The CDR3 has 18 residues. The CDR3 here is CASSSPGQGLRMNTEAFF. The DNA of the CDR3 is TGTGCCAGCAGTTCTCCGGGACAGGGGTTGAGGATGAACACTGAAGCTTTCTTT.

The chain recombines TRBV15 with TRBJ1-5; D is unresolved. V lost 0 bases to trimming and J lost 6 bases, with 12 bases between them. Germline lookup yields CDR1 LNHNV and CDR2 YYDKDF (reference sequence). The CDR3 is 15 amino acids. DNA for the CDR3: TGTGCCACCAGCAGAGATCGGAGCGCAGGTCAGCCCCAGCATTTT. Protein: CATSRDRSAGQPQHF.

CDR3 nucleotides: TGTGCCAGCAGCAGACAGGAATACCAAGAGACCCAGTACTTC. Its protein is CASSRQEYQETQYF. The rearrangement uses TRBV11-2 and TRBJ2-5; the D gene is possibly TRBD1 (6 bases). The CDR3 length is 14 residues. The V gene lost 5 bases and the J gene lost 0 bases, with 10 bases spanning the gap. The germline CDR1 and CDR2 sequences are SGHAT and FQNNGV.

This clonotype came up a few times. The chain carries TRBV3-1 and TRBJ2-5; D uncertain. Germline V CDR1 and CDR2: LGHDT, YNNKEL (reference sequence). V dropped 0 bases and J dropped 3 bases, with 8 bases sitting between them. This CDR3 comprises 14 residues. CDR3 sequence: CASSQEIPEETQYF. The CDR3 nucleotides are TGTGCCAGCAGCCAAGAAATTCCAGAAGAGACCCAGTACTTC.

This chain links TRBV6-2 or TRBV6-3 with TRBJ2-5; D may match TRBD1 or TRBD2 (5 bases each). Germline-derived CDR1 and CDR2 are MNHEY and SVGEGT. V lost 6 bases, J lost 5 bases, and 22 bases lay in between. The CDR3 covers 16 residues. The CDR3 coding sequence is TGTGCCAGCAGGGGGGACGGAGAGGGGATGGCTGAGACCCAGTACTTC. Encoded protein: CASRGDGEGMAETQYF.

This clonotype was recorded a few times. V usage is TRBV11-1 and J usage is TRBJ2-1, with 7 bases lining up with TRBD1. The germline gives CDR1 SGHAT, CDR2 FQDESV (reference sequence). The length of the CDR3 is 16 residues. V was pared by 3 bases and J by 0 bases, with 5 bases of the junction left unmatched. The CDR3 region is CASSLGQTYSYNEQFF. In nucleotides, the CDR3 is TGTGCCAGCAGCTTGGGACAGACGTACTCCTACAATGAGCAGTTCTTC.

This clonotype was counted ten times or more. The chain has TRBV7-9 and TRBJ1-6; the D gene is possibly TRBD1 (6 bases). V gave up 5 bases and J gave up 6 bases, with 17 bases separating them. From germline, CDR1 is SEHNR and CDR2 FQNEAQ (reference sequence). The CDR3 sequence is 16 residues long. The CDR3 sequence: CASSLPPGQFNSPLHF. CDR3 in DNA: TGTGCCAGCAGCCTACCCCCCGGACAGTTTAATTCACCCCTCCACTTT.

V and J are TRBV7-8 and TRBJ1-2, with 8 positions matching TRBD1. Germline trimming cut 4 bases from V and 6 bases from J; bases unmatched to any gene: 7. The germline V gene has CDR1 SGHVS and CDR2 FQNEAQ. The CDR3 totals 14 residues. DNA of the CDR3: TGTGCCAGCAGCTCCCGGACAGGGAGCCATGGCTACACCTTC. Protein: CASSSRTGSHGYTF.

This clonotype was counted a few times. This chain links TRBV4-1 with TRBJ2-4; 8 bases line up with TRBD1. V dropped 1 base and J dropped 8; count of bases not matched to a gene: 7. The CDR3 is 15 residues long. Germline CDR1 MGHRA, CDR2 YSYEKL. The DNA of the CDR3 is TGCGCCAGCAGCCAAGTTGGGACAGGAGATCACATTCAGTACTTC. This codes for CASSQVGTGDHIQYF.

The CDR3 sequence is CSATPATPLADTQYF. CDR3 sequence (DNA): TGCAGTGCTACCCCGGCCACACCCCTGGCGGATACGCAGTATTTT. This chain uses TRBV20-1 with TRBJ2-3; no reliable D call. The CDR3 loop spans 15 amino acids. The germline V gene has CDR1 DFQATT and CDR2 SNEGSKA (reference sequence). The V gene lost 4 bases and the J gene lost 6 bases, with 20 bases spanning the gap.

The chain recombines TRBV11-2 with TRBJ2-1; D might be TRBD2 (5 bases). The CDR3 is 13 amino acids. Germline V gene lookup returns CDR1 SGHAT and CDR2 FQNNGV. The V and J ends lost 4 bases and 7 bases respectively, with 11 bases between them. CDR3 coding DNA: TGTGCCAGCAGCTACGGACTGAGTAATGAGCAGTTCTTC. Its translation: CASSYGLSNEQFF.

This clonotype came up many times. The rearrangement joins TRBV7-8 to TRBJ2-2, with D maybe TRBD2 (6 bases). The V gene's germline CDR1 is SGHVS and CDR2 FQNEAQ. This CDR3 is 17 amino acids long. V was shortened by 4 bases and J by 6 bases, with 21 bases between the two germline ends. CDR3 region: CASSSLVVGEVAGELFF. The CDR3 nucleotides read TGTGCCAGCAGCTCTCTCGTTGTTGGGGAGGTTGCCGGGGAGCTGTTTTTT.

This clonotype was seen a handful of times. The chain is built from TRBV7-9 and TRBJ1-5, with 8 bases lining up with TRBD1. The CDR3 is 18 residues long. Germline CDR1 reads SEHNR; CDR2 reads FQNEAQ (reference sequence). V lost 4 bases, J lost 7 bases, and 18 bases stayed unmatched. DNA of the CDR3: TGTGCCAGCAGCTCAGGGGGGGTCCCGCAGGGGGCCGGGCAGCCCCAGCATTTT. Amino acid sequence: CASSSGGVPQGAGQPQHF.

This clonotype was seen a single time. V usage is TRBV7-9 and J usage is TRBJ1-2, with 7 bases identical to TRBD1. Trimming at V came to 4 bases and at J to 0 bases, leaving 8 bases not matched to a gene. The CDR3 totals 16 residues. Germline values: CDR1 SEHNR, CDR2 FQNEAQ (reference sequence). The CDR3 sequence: CASSSDDRASNYGYTF. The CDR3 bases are TGTGCCAGCAGCTCGGACGACAGGGCTTCTAACTATGGCTACACCTTC.

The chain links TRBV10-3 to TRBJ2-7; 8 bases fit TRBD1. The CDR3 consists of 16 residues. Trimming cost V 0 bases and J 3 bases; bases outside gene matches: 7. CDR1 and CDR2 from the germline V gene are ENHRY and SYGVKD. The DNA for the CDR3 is TGTGCCATCAGTGAGTCGAGGACAGGGAAACACTACGAGCAGTACTTC. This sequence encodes CAISESRTGKHYEQYF.

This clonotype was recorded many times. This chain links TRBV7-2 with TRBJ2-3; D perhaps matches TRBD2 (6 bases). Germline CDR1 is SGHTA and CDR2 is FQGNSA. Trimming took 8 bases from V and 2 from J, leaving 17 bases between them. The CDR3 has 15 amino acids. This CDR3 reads CASGLTSGPTDTQYF. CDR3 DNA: TGTGCCAGCGGCCTCACGAGCGGGCCCACAGATACGCAGTATTTT.

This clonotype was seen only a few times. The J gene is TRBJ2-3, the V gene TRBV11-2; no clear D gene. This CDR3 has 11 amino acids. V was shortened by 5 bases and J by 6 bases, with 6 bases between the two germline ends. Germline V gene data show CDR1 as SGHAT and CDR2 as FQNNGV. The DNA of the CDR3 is TGTGCCAGCAGCGAGCCGGATACGCAGTATTTT. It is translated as CASSEPDTQYF.

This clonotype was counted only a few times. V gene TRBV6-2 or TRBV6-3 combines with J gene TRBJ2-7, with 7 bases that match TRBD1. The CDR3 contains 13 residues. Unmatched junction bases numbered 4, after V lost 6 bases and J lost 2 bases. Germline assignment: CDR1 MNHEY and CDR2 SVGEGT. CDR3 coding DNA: TGTGCCAGCAGCCGGGACAGAACCTACGAGCAGTACTTC. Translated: CASSRDRTYEQYF.